This T cell receptor (beta chain) was identified during a study of T-cell memory formation after mild COVID-19. Whole-study context: The study found TCR clusters largely donor specific.

Study results and caveats: Cross-reactive memory seemingly joined, as some responding clones were found in pre-infection memory.

TCRdb used MiXCR to reprocess the 5' RACE reads, holding one entry per CDR3 protein. This sample has 100,000 to 130,000 distinct CDR3 sequences, with under 15% found just once. This clonotype was seen more than once but under ten times. Its antigen remains unknown. This clonotype originated in a young man who had mild COVID-19 (a few samples of this study predate the infection). Cell type and time point are not known. The specimen was PBMCs or a T cell subset sorted from them (not recorded which).

CDR3 sequence: CASSQDPPGGGQWNTQYF. The CDR3 DNA reads TGCGCCAGCAGCCAAGATCCCCCGGGGGGGGGCCAATGGAATACGCAGTATTTT. This sequence joins TRBV4-1 and TRBJ2-3; 8 bases match TRBD2. The junction had 15 bases not matched to a gene; V was cut back by 0 bases and J by 7 bases. This CDR3 is 18 amino acids long. Germline CDR1 MGHRA, CDR2 YSYEKL.